Sequencing of this T cell receptor (beta chain) was carried out in a study of radiotherapy plus CTLA-4 blockade in lung cancer. Study overall: Overall, 18% of patients showed an objective response, while roughly 28% attained disease control. Study observations and caveats: Clones of tumor-derived TCRs expanded in blood after radiotherapy plus ipilimumab. Early clonal dynamics of blood T cells, together with interferon-beta, were reported as the best response predictor.

Clones were read by immunoSEQ multiplex PCR, and TCRdb kept only the in-frame ones, dropping some. The data hold 100,000 or so clones, with over 80% observed a single time. Ipilimumab CTLA-4 blockade and focal radiation were given to patients with chemo-refractory metastatic non-small-cell lung cancer. This clone turned up a few times. Its antigen is as yet unknown. CDR1 and CDR2 from the germline V gene are SEHNR and FQNEAQ (reference sequence). This CDR3 has 12 residues. After removal of 5 bases from V and 4 bases from J, the junction contained 2 bases not matched to a gene. This clonotype originated in a human donor with non-small cell lung cancer that progressed on radiotherapy plus ipilimumab. The V call is TRBV7-9, the J call TRBJ2-7; 7 bases line up with TRBD2. The material sequenced was peripheral blood, taken from a patient treated with radiotherapy plus ipilimumab. The CDR3 DNA is TGTGCCAGCAGCGCGGGACTATACGAGCAGTACTTC. Protein: CASSAGLYEQYF.